These T cell receptor beta chains were read from a single sample in a study of shared clonotypes between healthy human individuals. Clones were sequenced by immunoSEQ multiplex PCR, and TCRdb holds only the in-frame ones, with some missing. There are around 2.1 million clones in the sample; roughly 95% occur only once, and around 0.13% lies in the top ten. Sequencing was carried out using naive CD4+ T cells sorted from blood. Receptors originate from a man younger than 35 in good health. Each CDR3 is given with its conserved first and last residue. A D gene is named only where the DNA matches it firmly. Not all rows give a size; the values are once, few, many and, for expanded clones, a class.

V	D	J	size	length	DNA	CDR3
TRBV6-1	TRBD1	TRBJ1-6	-	15	TGTGCCAGCAGCAGGACAGGGGAGAATAATTCACCCCTCCACTTT	CASSRTGENNSPLHF
TRBV6-5	TRBD2	TRBJ2-5	-	14	TGTGCCAGCAGCCCCGGACTAGCGGTAGAGACCCAGTACTTC	CASSPGLAVETQYF
TRBV30	-	TRBJ2-7	-	15	TGTGCCTGGAGTGATTGGGGGGCGAGGTCCTACGAGCAGTACTTC	CAWSDWGARSYEQYF
TRBV7-2	-	TRBJ2-3	-	16	TGTGCCAGCAGCTTAGAGGACAGCCCTAGCACAGATACGCAGTATTTT	CASSLEDSPSTDTQYF
TRBV7-7	-	TRBJ2-5	-	16	TGTGCTAGCAGCTTAGGAGGCTTTGCGTTGGGTGAGACCCAGTACTTC	CASSLGGFALGETQYF
TRBV11-2	-	TRBJ2-7	-	16	TGTGCCAGCAGCCCAACCCAGTGGTATAATTTGTACGAGCAGTACTTC	CASSPTQWYNLYEQYF
TRBV18	-	TRBJ1-2	-	12	TGTGCCAGCTCACCAGGAGGGTATGGCTACACCTTC	CASSPGGYGYTF
TRBV18	-	TRBJ2-1	-	16	TGTGCCAGCTCACCAGGCGGGACACTAGGCGGCAATGAGCAGTTCTTC	CASSPGGTLGGNEQFF
TRBV7-2	TRBD1	TRBJ1-1	-	13	TGTGCCAGCAGCTCAGCCCTCCCAGGGGGCGCTTTCTTT	CASSSALPGGAFF
TRBV6-6	-	TRBJ1-2	-	13	TGTGCCAGCAGTTACTTGGGGGGCGGTGGCTACACCTTC	CASSYLGGGGYTF
TRBV10-1	-	TRBJ2-5	-	14	TGCGCCAGCAGTTCCGACAGGAGGCAAGAGACCCAGTACTTC	CASSSDRRQETQYF
TRBV11-3	TRBD2	TRBJ2-2	-	15	TGTGCCAGCAGCCCCCGGACTAGCGCGGCCGGGGAGCTGTTTTTT	CASSPRTSAAGELFF
TRBV25-1	-	TRBJ1-2	-	12	TGTGCCAGCAGTGAACTAATAAGCGGCTACACCTTC	CASSELISGYTF
TRBV10-3	-	TRBJ2-2	-	15	TGTGCCATCACCTCCGGGACACCTAACACCGGGGAGCTGTTTTTT	CAITSGTPNTGELFF
TRBV28	TRBD1	TRBJ2-5	-	17	TGTGCCAGCAGTTTATTGAGGGGCCAGGGGGCAGGGGAGACCCAGTACTTC	CASSLLRGQGAGETQYF
TRBV9	-	TRBJ2-7	-	14	TGTGCCAGCAGCGTATGGACAGACTCCTACGAGCAGTACTTC	CASSVWTDSYEQYF
TRBV30	-	TRBJ1-2	-	13	TGTGCCTGGAGTCGTATCGGGACGGAGGGCTACACCTTC	CAWSRIGTEGYTF
TRBV11-2	TRBD2	TRBJ2-5	-	18	TGTGCCAGCAGCTCATGGACTAGCGGGGGCCTTCCCCAAGAGACCCAGTACTTC	CASSSWTSGGLPQETQYF
TRBV27	-	TRBJ2-5	-	14	TGTGCCAGCAGTCGTGGGGGGAAAAGTGAGACCCAGTACTTC	CASSRGGKSETQYF
TRBV28	-	TRBJ2-7	-	11	TGTGCCAGCAGTTTGGGTTACGAGCAGTACTTC	CASSLGYEQYF
TRBV7-2	TRBD1	TRBJ2-5	-	13	TGTGCCAGCAGCTTAGGAGGGGACAGGGCCCAGTACTTC	CASSLGGDRAQYF
TRBV19	-	TRBJ1-2	-	15	TGTGCCAGTAGGAACGGGGACCGGAGGGTCCATGGCTACACCTTC	CASRNGDRRVHGYTF
TRBV11-2	TRBD1	TRBJ2-2	-	16	TGTGCCAGCAGCTCCACAGGGGGCGAATACACCGGGGAGCTGTTTTTT	CASSSTGGEYTGELFF
TRBV4-1	-	TRBJ1-2	-	16	TGCGCCAGCAGCCAAGAAGGCGCAGGGGCTAACTATGGCTACACCTTC	CASSQEGAGANYGYTF
TRBV5-5	TRBD1	TRBJ2-2	-	15	TGTGCCAGCAGCCAATTTCACAGGGGTCCCGGGGAGCTGTTTTTT	CASSQFHRGPGELFF
TRBV9	TRBD2	TRBJ2-3	-	15	TGTGCCAGCAGCGTAAATAGCGGGAGGGCAGATACGCAGTATTTT	CASSVNSGRADTQYF
TRBV5-1	-	TRBJ2-1	-	15	TGCGCCAGCAGCTTGGAGGCGGGACCTTACAATGAGCAGTTCTTC	CASSLEAGPYNEQFF
TRBV5-1	-	TRBJ1-1	-	14	TGCGCCAGCAGCTTGGCACGGGATAGTACTGAAGCTTTCTTT	CASSLARDSTEAFF
TRBV2	-	TRBJ1-4	-	10	TGTGCCAGCGAAAATGAAAAACTGTTTTTT	CASENEKLFF
TRBV19	-	TRBJ2-5	once	14	TGTGCCAGTAGTTTATTAAGCGAAAGGGAGACCCAGTACTTC	CASSLLSERETQYF
TRBV27	TRBD1	TRBJ1-6	-	15	TGTGCCAGCAGAGCCGGGACAGGGGGCAATTCACCCCTCCACTTT	CASRAGTGGNSPLHF
TRBV29-1	-	TRBJ1-1	-	14	TGCAGCGTTGAGGATATCGGGGGGAACACTGAAGCTTTCTTT	CSVEDIGGNTEAFF
TRBV30	-	TRBJ2-6	-	13	TGTGCCTGGAGCCTCTCTGGGGCCAACGTCCTGACTTTC	CAWSLSGANVLTF
TRBV5-1	-	TRBJ2-5	-	14	TGCGCCAGCAGCGAGGGACTTACTGCCGAGACCCAGTACTTC	CASSEGLTAETQYF
TRBV29-1	TRBD2	TRBJ2-2	-	15	TGCAGCGTTGAAAGGGCGGGGGGTAACACCGGGGAGCTGTTTTTT	CSVERAGGNTGELFF
TRBV30	TRBD1	TRBJ1-1	-	14	TGTGCCTGGAGCCGGGGACAGGGGATCACTGAAGCTTTCTTT	CAWSRGQGITEAFF
TRBV30	-	TRBJ2-2	-	16	TGTGCCTGGAGTCCCGATTGGGCATTGAACACCGGGGAGCTGTTTTTT	CAWSPDWALNTGELFF
TRBV27	-	TRBJ2-7	-	13	TGTGCCAGCAGTTCCTCGACTCTTCCCGAGCAGTACTTC	CASSSSTLPEQYF
TRBV11-2	TRBD1	TRBJ2-6	once	18	TGTGCCAGCAGCCTCGGCACAGGGGGACGCTCTGGGGCCAACGTCCTGACTTTC	CASSLGTGGRSGANVLTF
TRBV18	-	TRBJ1-1	-	15	TGTGCCAGCTCACCACCGGCTGGGCTAAACACTGAAGCTTTCTTT	CASSPPAGLNTEAFF
TRBV18	TRBD1	TRBJ2-7	-	15	TGTGCCAGCTCACCACTTGGGACAGGGGCCTACGAGCAGTACTTC	CASSPLGTGAYEQYF
TRBV5-4	TRBD2	TRBJ2-1	-	15	TGTGCCAGCAGCTTGTTCGGGGGGACGTACAATGAGCAGTTCTTC	CASSLFGGTYNEQFF
TRBV6-5	-	TRBJ1-2	-	13	TGTGCCAGCAGGAAGGGGGGTGCCTATGGCTACACCTTC	CASRKGGAYGYTF
TRBV6-1	-	TRBJ1-5	few	14	TGTGCCAGCACCTTAGACAGCATCAATCAGCCCCAGCATTTT	CASTLDSINQPQHF
TRBV28	-	TRBJ2-7	once	15	TGTGCCAGCAGTTTATCGGCCCTGGGCTCCTACGAGCAGTACTTC	CASSLSALGSYEQYF
TRBV7-6	TRBD1	TRBJ2-1	-	14	TGTGCCAGCAGTTTCCGGGACAGTTACAATGAGCAGTTCTTC	CASSFRDSYNEQFF
TRBV11-3	-	TRBJ2-3	-	14	TGTGCCAGCAGCACCGGTCAGATTGCAGATACGCAGTATTTT	CASSTGQIADTQYF
TRBV6-5	TRBD1	TRBJ1-2	-	14	TGTGCCAGCAGTTACTCAAGGGGGCCCTATGGCTACACCTTC	CASSYSRGPYGYTF
TRBV7-9	TRBD1	TRBJ1-2	-	15	TGTGCCAGCAGCTTATACCGGGACAGGGCCTCTGGCTACACCTTC	CASSLYRDRASGYTF
TRBV6-1	-	TRBJ2-5	-	14	TGTGCCAGCAGTGAAGTACGGCGCCAAGAGACCCAGTACTTC	CASSEVRRQETQYF
TRBV7-2	-	TRBJ2-1	-	16	TGTGCCAGCAGCCTCTACCGCGGGTTGGTGGGGAATGAGCAGTTCTTC	CASSLYRGLVGNEQFF
TRBV25-1	-	TRBJ2-1	once	12	TGTGCCAGCATAGCCGTAAACAATGAGCAGTTCTTC	CASIAVNNEQFF
TRBV10-3	TRBD1	TRBJ2-2	few	15	TGTGCCACCCGTAATAACAGGGGGGACACCGGGGAGCTGTTTTTT	CATRNNRGDTGELFF
TRBV6-6	-	TRBJ2-2	once	14	TGTGCCAGCAGCCCTGGAAGGGGAAGCGGGGAGCTGTTTTTT	CASSPGRGSGELFF
TRBV7-9	TRBD2	TRBJ2-7	-	14	TGTGCCAGCAGCCCACTAGCGGGAATGTACGAGCAGTACTTC	CASSPLAGMYEQYF